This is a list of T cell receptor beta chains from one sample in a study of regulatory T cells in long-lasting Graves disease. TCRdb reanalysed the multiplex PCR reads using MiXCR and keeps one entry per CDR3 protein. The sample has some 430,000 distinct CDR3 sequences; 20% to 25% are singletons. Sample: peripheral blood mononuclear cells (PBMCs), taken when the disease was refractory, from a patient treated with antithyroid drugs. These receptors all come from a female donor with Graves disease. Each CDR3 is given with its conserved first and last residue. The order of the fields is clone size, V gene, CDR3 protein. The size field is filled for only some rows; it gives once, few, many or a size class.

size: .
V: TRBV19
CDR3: CASSIGDPMDYGYTF

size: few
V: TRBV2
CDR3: CASTPLGPGNTEAFF

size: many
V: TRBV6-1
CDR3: CASSEGWWQNNQPQHF

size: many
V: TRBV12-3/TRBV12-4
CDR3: CASTPTAGLEKQETQYF

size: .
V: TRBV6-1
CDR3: CASSSTPKGPRLEYEQYF

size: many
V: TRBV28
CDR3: CASSPGKIYGYTF

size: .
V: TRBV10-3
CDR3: CAISDRWTGGNQPQHF

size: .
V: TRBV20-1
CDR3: CSARPPRGAQETQYF

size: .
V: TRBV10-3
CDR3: CATRGSRGNQPQHF

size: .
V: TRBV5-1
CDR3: CASSPALAGEYNEQFF

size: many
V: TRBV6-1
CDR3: CASSRGDSSYGYTF

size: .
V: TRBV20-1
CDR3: CSARGRGGTGGEAFF

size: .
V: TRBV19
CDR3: CASSIMDFGWDQPQHF

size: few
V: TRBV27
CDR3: CASRWHSYNSPLHF

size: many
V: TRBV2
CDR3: CASSESEAARPYF

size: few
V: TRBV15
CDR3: CATTSGGAGNQPQHF

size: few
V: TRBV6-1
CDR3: CASTPGWVSGRETQYF

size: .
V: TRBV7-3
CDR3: CASSLRISGNTIYF

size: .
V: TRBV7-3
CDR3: CASSLGARGGQGKPYEQYF

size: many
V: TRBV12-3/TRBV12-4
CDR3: CASSFSNPGWRDGYTF

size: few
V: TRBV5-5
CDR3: CASSLRTGLNQPQHF

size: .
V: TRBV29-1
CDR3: CSVARDRGSYEQYF

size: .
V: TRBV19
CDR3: CASTGGSGNTIYF

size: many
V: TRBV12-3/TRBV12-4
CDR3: CASSFPGQGAGSYGYTF

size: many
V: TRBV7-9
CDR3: CASSPDVRYEQYF

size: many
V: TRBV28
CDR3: CASSSHRDSYEQYF

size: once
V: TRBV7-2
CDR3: CASSSGTGVGYTF

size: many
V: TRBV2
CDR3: CASRATGAQETQYF

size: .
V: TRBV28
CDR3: CASTTAGGASSEQYF

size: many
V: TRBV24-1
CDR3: CATSDVGTGPEQYF

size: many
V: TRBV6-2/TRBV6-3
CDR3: CASSEPGADGYTF

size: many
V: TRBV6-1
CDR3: CASRDRGLGGYTF

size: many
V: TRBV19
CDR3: CASSNEGNYGYTF

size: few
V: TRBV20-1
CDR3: CSANEISGANVLTF

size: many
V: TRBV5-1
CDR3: CASSSVLTGGNTGELFF

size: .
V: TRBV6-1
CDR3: CASNEQGSPLHF

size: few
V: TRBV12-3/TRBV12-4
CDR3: CASTPLVPDTGELFF

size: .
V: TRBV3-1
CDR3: CASSQNRVMNTEAFF

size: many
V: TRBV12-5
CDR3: CASGPGGVGSGANVLTF

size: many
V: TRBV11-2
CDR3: CASSRDGNYGYTF

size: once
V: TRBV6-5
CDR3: CASSYQDPANEKLFF

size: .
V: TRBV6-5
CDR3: CASSYSGTGVEQYF

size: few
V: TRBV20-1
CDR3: CSARLSESGYTF

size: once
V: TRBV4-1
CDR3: CASSQLLTSGLNNEQFF

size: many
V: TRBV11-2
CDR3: CASSLDSGAANSPLHF